This passage covers 19 T cell receptor beta chains from one sample sequenced in a study of T cells after yellow fever vaccination. TCRdb re-derived calls from the 5' RACE reads in MiXCR, one entry per CDR3 protein. The sample lists approximately 330,000 distinct CDR3 sequences; about 4% were seen once. The sample was PBMCs, taken 5 days after the yellow fever booster vaccination. The receptors were sampled from a man between 18 and 35 years old who received the YFV17D yellow fever vaccine.

This clonotype was observed a handful of times. The chain recombines TRBV12-3 or TRBV12-4 with TRBJ2-4; no firm D call. V was cut by 3 bases and J by 4 bases, with 4 bases left in between. CDR3 size: 12 residues. CDR3 coding DNA: TGTGCCAGCAGTTTGTTGAAAAACATTCAGTACTTC. Protein sequence: CASSLLKNIQYF.

This clonotype showed up many times. This chain links TRBV7-2 with TRBJ2-5; 8 bases agree with TRBD2. Trimming took 5 bases from V and 5 from J; bases not matched to a gene: 13. CDR1 SGHTA and CDR2 FQGNSA come from the germline V gene. The CDR3 totals 16 residues. The CDR3 DNA reads as TGTGCCAGCAGCCTCCTAGCGGGCGCCCTCGGGGAGACCCAGTACTTC. The encoded protein is CASSLLAGALGETQYF. Complete variable domain (other parts from reference TRBV7-2 and TRBJ2-5): GAGVSQSPSNKVTEKGKDVELRCDPISGHTALYWYRQSLGQGLEFLIYFQGNSAPDKSGLPSDRFSAERTGGSVSTLTIQRTQQEDSAVYLCASSLLAGALGETQYFGPGTRLLVL.

The rearrangement joins TRBV7-8 to TRBJ2-7; D not certain. CDR3 length: 12 residues. Germline V gives CDR1 SGHVS, CDR2 FQNEAQ. With 1 base removed from V and 3 bases from J, the gap between germline ends came to 4 bases. The CDR3: CASSLVDYEQYV. Written as DNA, the CDR3 is TGTGCCAGCAGCTTAGTAGACTACGAGCAGTACGTC.

This clonotype was counted only a few times. The V gene is TRBV5-1, the J gene TRBJ2-2; 9 nucleotides match TRBD1. The CDR3 is 17 amino acids. V lost 5 bases, J lost 6 bases, and 14 bases stayed unmatched. CDR1 is SGHRS and CDR2 is YFSETQ in the germline V gene. CDR3 nucleotide sequence: TGCGCCAGCAGATCCCAACAGGGGGCGGACGTTGCCGGGGAGCTGTTTTTT. It specifies CASRSQQGADVAGELFF.

The chain uses TRBV25-1 and TRBJ1-1, with D maybe TRBD1 (6 bases). In germline, CDR1 is MGHDK, CDR2 SYGVNS. CDR3 length equals 13 residues. The V and J ends lost 7 bases and 5 bases respectively, with 14 bases between them. The CDR3 is CASKIKQGTEAFF. The CDR3 DNA sequence: TGTGCCAGCAAAATAAAACAGGGAACTGAAGCTTTCTTT.

The chain couples TRBV4-3 to TRBJ1-6; no firm D call. CDR3 length equals 16 residues. Trimming took off 0 bases at V and 0 bases at J, with 6 bases between the two ends. Germline CDR1 reads LGHNA; CDR2 reads YSLEER. The CDR3 here is CASSQEKSSYNSPLHF. The CDR3 nucleotides are TGCGCCAGCAGCCAAGAGAAGAGCTCCTATAATTCACCCCTCCACTTT.

This chain links TRBV11-1 with TRBJ2-2, with 8 bases matching TRBD1. Germline V gene lookup returns CDR1 SGHAT and CDR2 FQDESV (reference sequence). The V and J ends lost 5 bases and 3 bases, in that order; junction bases with no gene match: 8. The CDR3 has 16 amino acids. In nucleotides, the CDR3 is TGTGCCAGCAGCCCCCAGGGGGCTAGCGACACCGGGGAGCTGTTTTTT. This translates into CASSPQGASDTGELFF.

The rearrangement links TRBV20-1 to TRBJ2-5; no clear D. Looked up from germline, CDR1 is DFQATT and CDR2 is SNEGSKA (reference sequence). The CDR3 runs 13 residues. Trimming pared 8 bases from V and 2 bases from J, leaving 15 bases between. The CDR3 here is CSLNRRLQETQYF. The CDR3 DNA follows: TGCAGTCTGAACCGTAGGTTGCAAGAGACCCAGTACTTC.

This clonotype was seen a few times. The rearrangement joins TRBV29-1 to TRBJ2-1; a weak D match, TRBD2 (7 bases). Trimming removed 7 bases at V and 7 bases at J, with 17 bases between. The germline V gene has CDR1 SQVTM and CDR2 ANQGSEA. This CDR3 region has 13 residues. This CDR3 reads CSAPGRGVNEQFF. The CDR3 DNA sequence: TGCAGCGCCCCGGGGAGGGGGGTGAATGAGCAGTTCTTC.

In this sample, this clonotype turned up many times. The chain employs TRBV10-3 and TRBJ2-5; no firm D call. CDR3 length: 13 residues. CDR1 is ENHRY and CDR2 is SYGVKD in the germline V gene. Trimming stripped 4 bases from V and 2 bases from J, with 8 bases between. The DNA of the CDR3 is TGTGCCATCAGTGGGCAGACACAAGAGACCCAGTACTTC. It is translated as CAISGQTQETQYF.

The J gene is TRBJ2-1, the V gene TRBV6-2 or TRBV6-3; 10 positions match TRBD1. This CDR3 has 13 amino acids. Trimming cost V 6 bases and J 10 bases; bases outside gene matches: 6. CDR1 MNHEY and CDR2 SVGEGT come from the germline V gene. CDR3 sequence: CASSDRGLGEQFF. The CDR3 bases are TGTGCCAGCAGCGACAGGGGGCTTGGAGAGCAGTTCTTC.

This clonotype was picked up a small number of times. This chain joins TRBV14 and TRBJ1-2; 7 positions match TRBD1. Germline lookup yields CDR1 SGHDN and CDR2 FVKESK. CDR3 length equals 14 residues. V was pared by 1 base and J by 4 bases, with 3 bases of the junction left unmatched. CDR3 in DNA: TGTGCCAGCAGCCAAGTCGACAGGGCCTATGGCTACACCTTC. It codes for CASSQVDRAYGYTF.

J is TRBJ1-1 and V is TRBV29-1; no firm D call. V lost 3 bases to trimming and J lost 7 bases, with 6 bases between them. From germline, CDR1 is SQVTM and CDR2 ANQGSEA. The CDR3 totals 10 residues. Here the CDR3 DNA reads TGCAGCGTTGACACTGGTGAAGCTTTCTTT. This gives the protein CSVDTGEAFF. The complete variable domain, with remaining parts taken from reference TRBV29-1 and TRBJ1-1, reads SAVISQKPSRDICQRGTSLTIQCQVDSQVTMMFWYRQQPGQSLTLIATANQGSEATYESGFVIDKFPISRPNLTFSTLTVSNMSPEDSSIYLCSVDTGEAFFGQGTRLTVV.

The chain has TRBV6-2 or TRBV6-3 and TRBJ1-5; no reliable D call. The CDR3 is made up of 16 amino acids. Trimming pared 4 bases from V and 1 base from J, leaving 14 bases between. The germline V gene has CDR1 MNHEY and CDR2 SVGEGT. The CDR3, as DNA: TGTGCCAGCAGTTCCCGTTGGCAGGCGAGCAATCAGCCCCAGCATTTT. Translating it yields CASSSRWQASNQPQHF.

V usage is TRBV4-1 and J usage is TRBJ2-4; D gene unclear. The germline V gene encodes CDR1 MGHRA and CDR2 YSYEKL. V was cut by 3 bases and J by 2 bases, with 11 bases left in between. CDR3 length: 15 residues. The CDR3 sequence: CASSHGRAPKNIQYF. CDR3 in DNA: TGCGCCAGCAGCCACGGCAGAGCACCCAAAAACATTCAGTACTTC.

This clonotype was recorded at least ten times. The rearrangement links TRBV4-3 to TRBJ2-1; D not certain. This CDR3 contains 17 residues. V was pared by 1 base and J by 0 bases, with 13 bases between. Per the germline V gene, CDR1 is LGHNA and CDR2 is YSLEER. CDR3 in DNA: TGCGCCAGCAGCCAAGCCCTACTCACTGGCTCCTACAATGAGCAGTTCTTC. This encodes CASSQALLTGSYNEQFF.

Regarding this clonotype: A much larger clonotype is one base distant, so this may be a read error. The gene calls are TRBV6-1 and TRBJ2-1, with 12 bases matching TRBD1. The CDR3 extends over 15 amino acids. The germline V gene has CDR1 MNHNS and CDR2 SASEGT. The CDR3 DNA is TGTGCCAGCTGTGACCCGGGACAGGGGGCGATTGAGCAGTTCTTC. This codes for CASCDPGQGAIEQFF.

The sample holds many counts of this clonotype. The chain links TRBV20-1 to TRBJ1-5; D unresolved. V lost 1 base and J lost 4, with 5 bases in between. There are 12 residues in the CDR3. Germline values: CDR1 DFQATT, CDR2 SNEGSKA (reference sequence). The CDR3 DNA sequence: TGCAGTGCTAGAGTCCGGAATCAGCCCCAGCATTTT. Residues: CSARVRNQPQHF.

This clonotype has more than one count but fewer than ten. The V gene is TRBV4-1, the J gene TRBJ1-2; weak D call: TRBD1 (5 bases). The ends were cut back, 3 bases at V and 8 bases at J, with 22 bases in the middle. The CDR3 length is 16 residues. Per germline, CDR1 MGHRA and CDR2 YSYEKL. CDR3 amino acids: CASSHSLGPRAEGYTF. CDR3 DNA sequence: TGCGCCAGCAGCCATTCCTTGGGACCCAGGGCTGAGGGCTACACCTTC.